This TCR beta chain was profiled in a study of OX40 agonist ivuxolimab in advanced cancers. As for the study in general: As their treatment, patients were administered ivuxolimab, an agonistic anti-OX40 (CD134) antibody.

The V end lost 2 bases, the J end lost 9 bases, and 14 bases lay between the germline ends. Germline values: CDR1 LNHDA, CDR2 SQIVND (reference sequence). The CDR3 sequence is 15 residues long. The table came from immunoSEQ multiplex PCR; TCRdb's copy has only in-frame clones and leaves some out. The table has about 77,000 clones, approximately 86% seen once; the top ten hold around 0.73%. Findings of the study overall: Some nonresponders likewise displayed low normalized T-cell clonal expansion.

As for this clone: Its target is not known.

This specimen consisted of CD4+ or CD8+ T cells sorted from blood, obtained in a trial of the OX40 agonist ivuxolimab. This rearrangement joins TRBV19 to TRBJ1-6, with D possibly matching TRBD1 (5 bases). The clonotype comes from an adult with an advanced solid tumor such as melanoma, head and neck, liver or kidney cancer. Here the CDR3 DNA reads TGTGCCAGTAGTATATCGACAGACCGTGGTTCACCCCTCCACTTT. Translation: CASSISTDRGSPLHF.